This passage covers 3 T cell receptor beta chains from one sample sequenced in a study of blood T cell repertoires in COVID-19. Assay used: immunoSEQ multiplex PCR; TCRdb lists only in-frame clones, some missing. The sample contains approximately 30,000 clones, around 86% of which appear only once. Sample: peripheral blood. The receptors shown here come from a human donor in a cohort sampled during active COVID-19.

This clone was detected a few times. V is TRBV29-1 and J is TRBJ2-2; the match to TRBD1 covers 7 bases. V gave up 7 bases and J gave up 6 bases; unmatched junction bases: 11. The CDR3 runs to 14 residues. CDR1 is SQVTM and CDR2 is ANQGSEA in the germline V gene. The CDR3 loop reads CSGGVWQGAGELFF. The CDR3 bases are TGCAGCGGAGGGGTTTGGCAGGGGGCCGGGGAGCTGTTTTTT.

The chain has TRBV19 and TRBJ2-3, with 8 nucleotides matching TRBD2. Germline CDR1 is LNHDA and CDR2 is SQIVND (reference sequence). CDR3 size: 15 residues. The junction had 9 bases not matched to a gene; V was cut back by 5 bases and J by 5 bases. The CDR3 is CASSLGTSHGDTQYF. DNA of the CDR3: TGTGCCAGTAGTCTCGGGACTAGTCATGGAGATACGCAGTATTTT.

V usage is TRBV25-1 and J usage is TRBJ2-7; TRBD2 is a possible D gene (5 bases). The CDR3 is 12 residues long. V dropped 6 bases and J dropped 3 bases, with 9 bases sitting between them. Germline V gene data show CDR1 as MGHDK and CDR2 as SYGVNS. CDR3 residues: CASRSRDYEQYF. Written as DNA, the CDR3 is TGTGCCAGCAGATCCCGGGACTACGAGCAGTACTTC.